This T cell receptor beta chain is from a study of blood T cell repertoires in COVID-19. The table came from immunoSEQ multiplex PCR; TCRdb's copy has only in-frame clones and leaves some out. The table records 140,000 or so clones, over 75% of them present only once. Germline assignment: CDR1 SGHVS and CDR2 FQNEAQ. The V gene lost 7 bases and the J gene lost 3 bases, with 22 bases spanning the gap. CDR3 length equals 18 residues. This receptor was taken from a woman aged 45-59 years with acute or convalescent COVID-19. V usage is TRBV7-8 and J usage is TRBJ2-6, with D possibly TRBD2 on 5 matching bases. The source material was peripheral blood. The chain's CDR3 is CASTKETVLAGGANVLTF. CDR3 DNA sequence: TGTGCCAGCACCAAGGAGACCGTCCTGGCGGGTGGGGCCAACGTCCTGACTTTC. The full variable domain, completed using reference TRBV7-8 and TRBJ2-6, is GAGVSQSPRYKVAKRGQDVALRCDPISGHVSLFWYQQALGQGPEFLTYFQNEAQLDKSGLPSDRFFAERPEGSVSTLKIQRTQQEDSAVYLCASTKETVLAGGANVLTFGAGSRLTVL.